This T cell receptor (beta chain) emerged from a study of blood T cell repertoires in COVID-19 (dated by TCRdb to between 2020 and 2021). In terms of the full investigation: Collaborator samples came from the United States, Italy and Spain and covered acute and convalescent phases of COVID-19. The prospective study material was composed of cDNA or gDNA derived from T cells, B-cell-depleted T cells, or PBMCs. The dataset comprised deeply sampled blood TCRbeta repertoires from subjects exposed to, actively infected with, or recovered from COVID-19. The repertoires were released in a freely available public database intended as a resource for research on the immune response to SARS-CoV-2. Samples were obtained from the ongoing ImmuneRACE study (first 160 participants) and from approximately 1,200 subjects provided by 6 global collaborators. Nearly every sample came with metadata listing a de-identified subject ID, COVID-19 status, age in years and sex. Where available, HLA class I and class II types were obtained from metadata supplied by the sample provider rather than from assay-based typing. Results and caveats for the whole study, not just this receptor: Clinical and demographic metadata were provided uncurated, with the amount varying by source and participant.

Participants in the prospective study were enrolled through a virtual design, were aged about 18 to 90 years, and lived in approximately 25 United States geographic areas. In the prospective study, cohorts were assigned on the basis of participant-reported clinical history obtained from a screening survey and a study questionnaire. Each participant in the prospective study had whole blood, serum and a nasopharyngeal or oropharyngeal swab collected by mobile phlebotomists. Over an approximately 2-month period, participants in the prospective study had the option of providing additional blood draws and questionnaires. Blood samples from the prospective study were shipped frozen or at room temperature prior to DNA extraction. As to this clone: It lacks a known antigen. Within one base of it there is no much larger clone, and no base qualities were kept.

Including the terminal cysteine and phenylalanine, the CDR3 comprises 15 residues. The entry retains the CDR3 DNA only, 45 bases that are in frame from base 1. Cut back by 3 bases and 2 bases, the V and J ends lie 15 bases apart. Per the germline V gene, SQVTM is the CDR1 and ANQGSEA is the CDR2. The immunoSEQ Assay, a bias-controlled multiplex PCR, was used to amplify TCRbeta CDR3 regions from genomic DNA. As for how the authors treated the data: Nucleated cell counts per sample were estimated from amplification of reference gene primers within the assay. Sequence reads were collapsed and filtered to measure the absolute abundance of every unique TCRbeta CDR3 rearrangement. For each sample, productive Simpson clonality was calculated as the square root of Simpson's diversity index across productive rearrangements. The table was pulled from immuneACCESS by TCRdb, which kept in-frame rearrangements only. Such tables lose some clones; where checked, under half of the loss comes from unresolved V genes, and the rest has no known cause. V, J and clone size reflect that table, while D and trimming were determined from the DNA. The sample includes roughly 260,000 clones, with about 90% observed a single time. The ten top clones hold approximately 1.3% of the sample.

Rearrangement joined TRBV29-1 to TRBJ2-3; no D gene is confidently identified. The receptor comes from a human donor in a cohort exposed to, infected with or recovered from COVID-19 (not recorded which). The donor label of this sample is uncertain. The sequenced material came from PBMCs or T cells enriched from blood (not recorded which). The nucleotide sequence is TGCAGCGTTGATCCAGGTCCGAACCCCACAGATACGCAGTATTTT. Translated, it reads CSVDPGPNPTDTQYF.